These 15 T cell receptor beta chains share one sample of origin, sequenced in a study of cytomegalovirus exposure and HLA in healthy donors (dated by TCRdb to the late 2010s). The library was built by means of the immunoSEQ multiplex PCR assay. For the multiplex PCR, a mixture combining 60 forward primers for TCR Vbeta segments and 13 reverse primers for TCR Jbeta segments was used. TCRdb carries this immuneACCESS record with in-frame sequences only. Its versions omit some clonotypes, under half of them owing to an unresolved V gene in the studies checked, with the rest unexplained. This sample lists about 130,000 clones; approximately 80% were detected once. The top ten clones comprise under 3% of the sample. The sequenced sample consisted of PBMCs. The receptors derive from a boy aged 2 to 10 in good health and CMV-seronegative.

This clone was found once. The chain joins TRBV7-2 to TRBJ2-2; D not resolved. The germline V gene encodes CDR1 SGHTA and CDR2 FQGNSA. The CDR3 extends over 15 amino acids. Trimming removed 2 bases from V and 5 bases from J, with 12 bases in between. The CDR3 spells CASSLKLASTGELFF. As DNA, the CDR3 is TGTGCCAGCAGCTTAAAATTAGCCAGTACCGGGGAGCTGTTTTTT. The whole variable domain, filled in from reference TRBV7-2 and TRBJ2-2, reads GAGVSQSPSNKVTEKGKDVELRCDPISGHTALYWYRQSLGQGLEFLIYFQGNSAPDKSGLPSDRFSAERTGGSVSTLTIQRTQQEDSAVYLCASSLKLASTGELFFGEGSRLTVL.

The gene calls are TRBV7-9 and TRBJ1-1; 10 positions match TRBD1. V lost 4 bases, J lost 1 base, and 3 bases stayed unmatched. From germline, CDR1 is SEHNR and CDR2 FQNEAQ (reference sequence). The CDR3 has 15 amino acids. The CDR3 region is CASSSGQGENTEAFF. The CDR3 coding sequence is TGTGCCAGCAGCTCTGGACAGGGGGAGAACACTGAAGCTTTCTTT.

V is TRBV9 and J is TRBJ2-5; 7 positions agree with TRBD2. The CDR3 is 15 residues long. J gave up 7 bases and V 0 bases, and 9 bases lay outside the gene matches. CDR1 SGDLS and CDR2 YYNGEE come from the germline V gene. CDR3 nucleotides: TGTGCCAGCAGCGTAGTAGACTCCCCGGGGGGGACCCAGTACTTC. Amino acid sequence: CASSVVDSPGGTQYF.

This chain connects TRBV7-3 to TRBJ2-1; no clear D. V was trimmed by 4 bases and J by 5 bases, leaving 9 bases between them. This CDR3 has 13 residues. From germline, CDR1 is SGHTA and CDR2 FQGTGA. CDR3 nucleotides: TGTGCCAGCAGCTCGAGAGAAAACAATGAGCAGTTCTTC. Its translation: CASSSRENNEQFF.

J is TRBJ2-5 and V is TRBV5-1; 7 bases are shared with TRBD1. This CDR3 has 14 amino acids. V was pared by 3 bases and J by 0 bases, with 2 bases of the junction left unmatched. The germline V gene has CDR1 SGHRS and CDR2 YFSETQ. The CDR3 bases are TGCGCCAGCAGCTCGGGACAGCACCAAGAGACCCAGTACTTC. Its protein product is CASSSGQHQETQYF.

This clone was observed a single time. This chain links TRBV4-1 with TRBJ2-1; 13 bases agree with TRBD2. The CDR3 sequence is 17 residues long. V shed 6 bases, J shed 3 bases, and the junction held 8 bases outside the gene matches. CDR1 is MGHRA, CDR2 YSYEKL, per germline. CDR3 amino acids: CASRGPGTSGVYNEQFF. CDR3 bases: TGCGCCAGCAGGGGACCCGGGACTAGCGGGGTCTACAATGAGCAGTTCTTC.

This clone was counted between two and nine times. The rearrangement uses TRBV6-4 and TRBJ2-1; 11 bases fit TRBD1. The trim removed 5 bases at V and 3 bases at J, leaving 6 bases unmatched. The CDR3 runs to 16 residues. The germline V gene encodes CDR1 MRHNA and CDR2 SNTAGT. CDR3 DNA sequence: TGTGCCAGCAGTTCCGAGGGGACAGGGGGCTACAATGAGCAGTTCTTC. Protein: CASSSEGTGGYNEQFF.

The chain recombines TRBV10-3 with TRBJ2-2; a weak D match, TRBD2 (7 bases). CDR1 is ENHRY and CDR2 is SYGVKD in the germline V gene. The CDR3 contains 19 residues. The V and J ends lost 0 bases and 6 bases respectively, with 23 bases between them. DNA for the CDR3: TGTGCCATCAGTGAGTCGACTCGGGGGGCACAGGGTCTCTCCGGGGAGCTGTTTTTT. Its translation is CAISESTRGAQGLSGELFF.

This clone was seen a single time. This sequence joins TRBV7-9 and TRBJ2-1; D gene ambiguous. CDR1 SEHNR and CDR2 FQNEAQ come from the germline V gene (reference sequence). This CDR3 spans 14 amino acids. Trimming removed 4 bases from V and 10 bases from J, with 17 bases in between. CDR3 nucleotides: TGTGCCAGCAGCTCCCGATTTGGCGAGGAGGAGCAGTTCTTC. As protein: CASSSRFGEEEQFF.

The chain combines TRBV6-5 with TRBJ1-1; the D gene is possibly TRBD1 (6 bases). CDR3 length equals 15 residues. V lost 2 bases to trimming and J lost 4 bases, with 14 bases between them. CDR1 is MNHEY, CDR2 SVGAGI, per germline. CDR3 coding DNA: TGTGCCAGCAGTTACATGGACCAGGGGATCACTGAAGCTTTCTTT. This codes for CASSYMDQGITEAFF.

The chain has TRBV19 and TRBJ2-6; no clear D. This CDR3 comprises 15 residues. Looked up from germline, CDR1 is LNHDA and CDR2 is SQIVND (reference sequence). V was clipped by 6 bases and J by 1 base, with 10 bases between them. The CDR3 coding sequence is TGTGCCAGTAGCCCCTTTAGTTCTGGGGCCAACGTCCTGACTTTC. This encodes CASSPFSSGANVLTF.

The genes are TRBV4-2 and TRBJ1-6; D uncertain. The CDR3 has 14 residues. Trimming shortened V by 4 bases and J by 6 bases, and 10 bases separated the two germline ends. CDR1 and CDR2 from the germline V gene are LGHNA and YNFKEQ. CDR3 sequence: CASSLTVPNSPLHF. The DNA for the CDR3 is TGTGCCAGCAGCCTTACGGTTCCTAATTCACCCCTCCACTTT.

The J gene is TRBJ1-2, the V gene TRBV10-3; the D is unclear. This CDR3 contains 13 residues. Germline V lookup: CDR1 ENHRY, CDR2 SYGVKD. V was shortened by 3 bases and J by 8 bases, with 13 bases between the two germline ends. The CDR3 loop reads CAISDGRGKGYTF. CDR3 DNA: TGTGCCATCAGTGACGGCCGAGGCAAAGGCTACACCTTC.

This chain connects TRBV27 to TRBJ2-1, with 7 bases aligning to TRBD2. The V segment lost 5 bases and the J segment 9 bases; nucleotides outside the gene matches: 7. Germline assignment: CDR1 MNHEY and CDR2 SMNVEV (reference sequence). CDR3 length: 13 residues. CDR3 amino acids: CASSRGGEGEQFF. Here the CDR3 DNA reads TGTGCCAGCAGTAGGGGAGGGGAGGGTGAGCAGTTCTTC.

The rearrangement uses TRBV11-2 and TRBJ2-5; D is possibly TRBD1 (5 bases). Trimming took 4 bases from V and 4 from J, leaving 10 bases between them. The CDR3 is 13 amino acids. Germline V CDR1 and CDR2: SGHAT, FQNNGV. CDR3 nucleotides: TGTGCCAGCAGCTCCCGACAGACAGAGACCCAGTACTTC. Amino acids: CASSSRQTETQYF.